A single T cell receptor beta chain is shown here with its context. What it recognizes is unknown. This record belongs to a study of CD8 T cells in ankylosing spondylitis. Findings and limits, study-wide: The study identified a TCR beta motif of under ten highly homologous variants that appeared characteristic of ankylosing spondylitis blood. Within matched ankylosing spondylitis synovial fluid, disease-linked clones were reportedly significantly enriched.

Germline V lookup: CDR1 SGHVS, CDR2 FQNEAQ. The CDR3 is 14 amino acids. The V gene end was trimmed by 5 bases and the J gene end by 7 bases; junction bases not matched to a gene: 7. In making TCR beta libraries, quantitative 5'-RACE with molecular barcodes was used. TCRdb reanalysed the 5' RACE reads using MiXCR and keeps one entry per CDR3 protein. This sample has approximately 200,000 distinct CDR3 sequences; 10% to 15% occur once, and the top ten carry 9.5% to 11%. The sample comprised blood, either unsorted or a sorted T cell fraction (not recorded which). The TCR was taken from a female donor with ankylosing spondylitis or in good health (not recorded which). The rearrangement joins TRBV7-8 to TRBJ1-2, with TRBD1 identical over 10 bases. Here the CDR3 reads CASSPRQGALGYTF. The DNA for the CDR3 is TGTGCCAGCAGCCCTAGACAGGGGGCGCTTGGCTACACCTTC. The full variable domain, rest sourced from reference TRBV7-8 and TRBJ1-2, is GAGVSQSPRYKVAKRGQDVALRCDPISGHVSLFWYQQALGQGPEFLTYFQNEAQLDKSGLPSDRFFAERPEGSVSTLKIQRTQQEDSAVYLCASSPRQGALGYTFGSGTRLTVV.